Listed below are T cell receptor beta chains from one sample, sequenced in a study of T-cell reconstitution after alpha-beta-depleted transplantation in children. TCRdb analysed the PCR reads with MiXCR anew, one entry per CDR3 protein. The repertoire holds around 130,000 distinct CDR3 sequences, with 9.7% as singletons. Here the sequenced sample was PBMCs, mostly from graft donor cells, taken 180 days after TCRalphabeta/CD19-depleted stem cell transplant. The receptors shown here come from a girl in the first two years of life who had a stem cell transplant for combined immunodeficiency, so the T cells may come from the graft donor. Both conserved end residues are part of each CDR3. The order of the fields is D gene, J gene, V gene, CDR3 protein. The D gene is left open where the match is weak.

TRBD2	TRBJ2-1	TRBV11-2	CASSPGVGLAGGPFYNEQFF
-	TRBJ2-1	TRBV20-1	CSASGTGWSYNEQFF
-	TRBJ1-6	TRBV5-1	CASSFKPGLRDSPLHF
-	TRBJ2-5	TRBV5-1	CASSCLPDGRSQYF
-	TRBJ2-2	TRBV7-9	CASKRTANTGELFF
-	TRBJ2-2	TRBV7-2	CASSLGRNTGELFF
-	TRBJ2-5	TRBV7-3	CASSLVGGAGETQYF
TRBD1	TRBJ1-2	TRBV29-1	CSGKGGNYGYTF
-	TRBJ1-5	TRBV5-5	CASSLAPNQPQHF
-	TRBJ2-3	TRBV29-1	CSVAQGQTTDTQYF
-	TRBJ2-7	TRBV21-1	CWEKIAGDQHLYEQYF
TRBD1	TRBJ2-4	TRBV20-1	CSAKRQGRGNIQYF
-	TRBJ2-1	TRBV5-1	CASSLYWKGNSYNEQFF